This T cell receptor beta chain emerged from a study of CD8 T cells in ankylosing spondylitis. Overall study results and limits: Disease-linked clones displayed a CD8+ phenotype and appeared relatively rarely in peripheral blood.

Worth noting for this clonotype: Its antigen is unknown.

Using its own MiXCR run on the 5' RACE reads, TCRdb lists one record per CDR3 protein. The sample contains around 330,000 distinct CDR3 sequences, around 10% of which appear only once. V dropped 3 bases and J dropped 7; count of bases not matched to a gene: 5. This CDR3 spans 15 amino acids. In germline, CDR1 is MDHEN, CDR2 SYDVKM. The sequence derives from a female donor with ankylosing spondylitis or in good health (not recorded which). The specimen was blood, either unsorted or a sorted T cell fraction (not recorded which). The gene calls are TRBV28 and TRBJ1-6; 8 nucleotides line up with TRBD1. The CDR3 protein is CASSLTGVGNSPLHF. The CDR3 coding sequence is TGTGCCAGCAGTTTGACAGGGGTAGGCAATTCACCCCTCCACTTT.